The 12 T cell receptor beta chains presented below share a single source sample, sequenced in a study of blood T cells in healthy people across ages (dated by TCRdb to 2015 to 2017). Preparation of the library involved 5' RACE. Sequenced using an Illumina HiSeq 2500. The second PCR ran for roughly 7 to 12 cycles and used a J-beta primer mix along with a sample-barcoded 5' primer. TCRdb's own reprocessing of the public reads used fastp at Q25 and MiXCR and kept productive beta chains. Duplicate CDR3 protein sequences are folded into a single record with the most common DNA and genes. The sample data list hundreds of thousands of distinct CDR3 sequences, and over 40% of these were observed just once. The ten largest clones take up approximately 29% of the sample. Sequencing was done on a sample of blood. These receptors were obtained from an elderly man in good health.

The CDR3 sequence is CASSLRGPKSSYNSPLHF. For the CDR3, the DNA is TGTGCCAGCAGCCTCAGGGGCCCCAAGAGCTCCTATAATTCACCCCTCCACTTT. The chain couples TRBV7-3 to TRBJ1-6, with D possibly TRBD1 on 6 matching bases. This CDR3 is built from 18 residues. Germline CDR1 SGHTA, CDR2 FQGTGA. The germline V and J ends were trimmed by 5 bases and 0 bases, with 17 bases remaining between them. Filled out from reference TRBV7-3 and TRBJ1-6, the complete variable domain reads GAGVSQTPSNKVTEKGKYVELRCDPISGHTALYWYRQSLGQGPEFLIYFQGTGAADDSGLPNDRFFAVRPEGSVSTLKIQRTERGDSAVYLCASSLRGPKSSYNSPLHFGNGTRLTVT.

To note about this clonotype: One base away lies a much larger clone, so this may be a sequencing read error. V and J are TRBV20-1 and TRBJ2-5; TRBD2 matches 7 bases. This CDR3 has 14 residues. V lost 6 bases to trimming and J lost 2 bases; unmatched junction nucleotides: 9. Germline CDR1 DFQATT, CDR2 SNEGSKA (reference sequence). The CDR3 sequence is CSAEGRAGQETQYF. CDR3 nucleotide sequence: TGCAGTGCAGAGGGACGAGCGGGGCAAGAGACCCAGTACTTC.

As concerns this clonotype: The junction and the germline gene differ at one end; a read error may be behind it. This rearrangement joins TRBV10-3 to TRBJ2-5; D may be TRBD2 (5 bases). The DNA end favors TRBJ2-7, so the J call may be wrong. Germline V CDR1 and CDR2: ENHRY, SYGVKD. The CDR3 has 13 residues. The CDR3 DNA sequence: TGTGCCATCGGTGAGTCTCGGGGAAACGAGCAGTACTTC. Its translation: CAIGESRGNEQYF.

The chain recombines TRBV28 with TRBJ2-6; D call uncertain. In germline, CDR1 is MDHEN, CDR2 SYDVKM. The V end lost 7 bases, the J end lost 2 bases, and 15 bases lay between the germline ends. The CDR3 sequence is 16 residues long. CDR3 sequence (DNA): TGTGCCAGCAACCCCCAAGGGAAAACTGGGGCCAACGTCCTGACTTTC. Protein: CASNPQGKTGANVLTF.

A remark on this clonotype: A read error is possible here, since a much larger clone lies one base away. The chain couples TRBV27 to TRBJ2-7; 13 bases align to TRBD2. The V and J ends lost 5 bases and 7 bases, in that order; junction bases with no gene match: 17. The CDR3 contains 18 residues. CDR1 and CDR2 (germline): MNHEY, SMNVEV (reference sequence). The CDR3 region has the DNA TGTGCCAGCAGTCCCCAACTAGCGGGGGGGCCATCCTACAATGAGCAGTACTTC. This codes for CASSPQLAGGPSYNEQYF.

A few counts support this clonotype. CDR3 nucleotide sequence: TGTGCCAGCAGTTACTCGAGGTCGGCGGCCCTCCCTGTCCAAGAGACCCAGTACTTC. This encodes CASSYSRSAALPVQETQYF. The chain is built from TRBV6-2 or TRBV6-3 and TRBJ2-5; D call uncertain. The germline CDR1 and CDR2 sequences are MNHEY and SVGEGT. V was trimmed by 0 bases and J by 1 base, leaving 21 bases between them. CDR3 size: 19 residues.

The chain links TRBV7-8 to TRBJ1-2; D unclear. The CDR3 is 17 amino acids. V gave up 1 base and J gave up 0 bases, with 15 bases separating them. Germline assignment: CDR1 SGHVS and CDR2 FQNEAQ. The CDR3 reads CASSLVTGSATNYGYTF. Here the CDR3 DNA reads TGTGCCAGCAGCTTAGTGACGGGGAGTGCCACTAACTATGGCTACACCTTC.

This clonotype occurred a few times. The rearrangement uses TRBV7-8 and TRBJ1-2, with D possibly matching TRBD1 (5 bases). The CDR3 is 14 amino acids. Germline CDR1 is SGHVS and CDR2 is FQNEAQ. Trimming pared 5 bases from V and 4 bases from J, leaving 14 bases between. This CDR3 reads CASSPGTDGYGYTF. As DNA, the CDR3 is TGTGCCAGCAGCCCCGGGACGGACGGCTATGGCTACACCTTC.

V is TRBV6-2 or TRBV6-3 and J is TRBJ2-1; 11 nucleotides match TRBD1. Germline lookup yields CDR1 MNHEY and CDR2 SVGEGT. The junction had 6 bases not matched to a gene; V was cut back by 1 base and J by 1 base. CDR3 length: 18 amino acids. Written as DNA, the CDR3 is TGTGCCAGCAGTTACTTGCAGGGACAGGGGGTTTCCTACAATGAGCAGTTCTTC. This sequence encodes CASSYLQGQGVSYNEQFF.

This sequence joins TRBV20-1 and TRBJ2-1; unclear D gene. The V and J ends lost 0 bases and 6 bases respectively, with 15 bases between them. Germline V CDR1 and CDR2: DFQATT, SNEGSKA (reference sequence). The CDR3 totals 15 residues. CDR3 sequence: CSARDRQDIGNEQFF. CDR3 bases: TGCAGTGCTAGAGACAGGCAGGATATTGGCAATGAGCAGTTCTTC.

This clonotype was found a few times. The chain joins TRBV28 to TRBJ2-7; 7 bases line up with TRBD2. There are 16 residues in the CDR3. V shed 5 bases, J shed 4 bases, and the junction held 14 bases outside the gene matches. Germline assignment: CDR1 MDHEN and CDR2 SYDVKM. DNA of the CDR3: TGTGCCAGCAGTGCGCACCACACGGCGGGAGCTTACGAGCAGTACTTC. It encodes CASSAHHTAGAYEQYF.

The CDR3: CASSLVAGSADTQYF. CDR3 DNA sequence: TGTGCCAGCAGCTTAGTAGCCGGGTCCGCAGATACGCAGTATTTT. The V and J genes are TRBV7-2 and TRBJ2-3; no firm D call. The CDR3 runs to 15 residues. V lost 1 base and J lost 4, with 12 bases in between. The germline CDR1 and CDR2 sequences are SGHTA and FQGNSA.